The 3 T cell receptor beta chains below were found in one sample sequenced in a study of blood T cell repertoires in COVID-19. Repertoires were generated with immunoSEQ multiplex PCR, while TCRdb's copy carries only in-frame clones and drops some. The sample contains about 250,000 clones, 70% to 90% of which appear only once. The sequencing input was peripheral blood. The receptors stem from a man aged 18 to 35 with active or convalescent COVID-19.

As concerns this clone: One end of the junction does not line up with germline, which may come from a read error. The chain recombines TRBV19 with TRBJ1-1, with TRBD1 identical over 8 bases. CDR3 length: 14 amino acids. Germline V gene lookup returns CDR1 LNHDA and CDR2 SQIVND (reference sequence). CDR3 sequence: CASNIGQGMTEAFF. The CDR3 bases are TGTGCCAGTAATATAGGACAGGGAATGACTGAAGCTTTCTTT.

Worth noting for this clone: A read error may account for a junction end that differs from germline. This sequence joins TRBV6-2 or TRBV6-3 and TRBJ1-1; D possibly corresponds to TRBD1 (5 bases). Germline assignment: CDR1 MNHEY and CDR2 SVGEGT. This CDR3 is built from 16 residues. The CDR3, as DNA: TGTGCCAGCAGATACTTACAGGAGCAGCCGAACACTGAAGCTTTCTTT. Residues: CASRYLQEQPNTEAFF.

This chain joins TRBV7-2 and TRBJ1-2; 7 bases align to TRBD1. This CDR3 has 14 amino acids. With 9 bases clipped from V and 1 base from J, the junction kept 8 bases outside the gene matches. Germline V gene sequence: CDR1 SGHTA, CDR2 FQGNSA. The CDR3 sequence is CASSGQLYNYGYTF. The CDR3 nucleotides read TGTGCCAGTTCGGGACAGCTTTATAACTATGGCTACACCTTC.